One sample yielded the 11 T cell receptor beta chains listed below, sequenced in a study of cytomegalovirus exposure and HLA in healthy donors. Primers: 60 Vbeta forward and 13 Jbeta reverse. Only in-frame clones appear in the TCRdb table, and some are missing; sequencing was by immunoSEQ multiplex PCR. The sample includes around 90,000 clones, 62% seen only once; the top ten take around 5%. Sequencing was carried out using PBMCs. Receptors were obtained from a woman aged 25 to 39 in good health and CMV-seropositive.

The J gene is TRBJ2-6, the V gene TRBV2; tentative D call: TRBD1 (5 bases). Trimming cost V 7 bases and J 1 base, with 8 bases left between them. Germline CDR1 is SNHLY and CDR2 is FYNNEI. The CDR3 has 14 residues. The CDR3 DNA reads TGTGCCAGCACCCAGGGATCTGGGGCCAACGTCCTGACTTTC. It translates to CASTQGSGANVLTF.

This clone was seen only once. The chain recombines TRBV18 with TRBJ2-3; D may be TRBD1 (7 bases). The CDR3 loop spans 17 amino acids. Trimming took 1 base from V and 0 from J, leaving 14 bases between them. CDR1 and CDR2 (germline): KGHSH, LQKENI. CDR3 DNA sequence: TGTGCCAGCTCACCACGCGGGACAGTGCTTAGCACAGATACGCAGTATTTT. This encodes CASSPRGTVLSTDTQYF. The whole variable domain, filled in from reference TRBV18 and TRBJ2-3, reads NAGVMQNPRHLVRRRGQEARLRCSPMKGHSHVYWYRQLPEEGLKFMVYLQKENIIDESGMPKERFSAEFPKEGPSILRIQQVVRGDSAAYFCASSPRGTVLSTDTQYFGPGTRLTVL.

The J gene is TRBJ1-5, the V gene TRBV19, with 7 nucleotides matching TRBD1. The CDR3 consists of 16 residues. Losses at the gene ends were 3 bases for V and 7 bases for J; bases not matched to a gene: 12. Germline values: CDR1 LNHDA, CDR2 SQIVND (reference sequence). The CDR3 DNA is TGTGCCAGTAGTATTAGGTACAGGGGAGATGGGCAGCCCCAGCATTTT. Its protein is CASSIRYRGDGQPQHF.

This chain uses TRBV28 with TRBJ1-5; D not certain. There are 12 residues in the CDR3. Trimming took 5 bases from V and 7 from J, leaving 9 bases between them. The germline CDR1 and CDR2 sequences are MDHEN and SYDVKM. The CDR3 sequence is CASSTPPQPQHF. For the CDR3, the DNA is TGTGCCAGCAGTACTCCTCCCCAGCCCCAGCATTTT. The full variable domain, in which reference TRBV28 and TRBJ1-5 provide the parts outside the CDR3, is DVKVTQSSRYLVKRTGEKVFLECVQDMDHENMFWYRQDPGLGLRLIYFSYDVKMKEKGDIPEGYSVSREKKERFSLILESASTNQTSMYLCASSTPPQPQHFGDGTRLSIL.

V gene TRBV19 combines with J gene TRBJ1-2, with D possibly being TRBD1 (5 bases). Trimming removed 6 bases at V and 1 base at J, with 9 bases between. CDR1 and CDR2 from the germline V gene are LNHDA and SQIVND (reference sequence). There are 13 residues in the CDR3. The CDR3 is CASSDSLNYGYTF. In nucleotides, the CDR3 is TGTGCCAGTAGCGACAGCCTTAACTATGGCTACACCTTC.

The rearrangement links TRBV19 to TRBJ2-6; D might be TRBD2 (6 bases). The V and J ends lost 6 bases and 2 bases respectively, with 11 bases between them. This CDR3 is built from 15 residues. Germline CDR1 LNHDA, CDR2 SQIVND (reference sequence). The CDR3 DNA sequence: TGTGCCAGTAGCGGAGGGATCACTGGGGCCAACGTCCTGACTTTC. Protein product: CASSGGITGANVLTF.

The chain employs TRBV4-2 and TRBJ1-1; 8 nucleotides align to TRBD1. This CDR3 region has 14 residues. The germline gives CDR1 LGHNA, CDR2 YNFKEQ. V shed 4 bases and J 4 bases; nucleotides not matched to a gene: 5. The CDR3 DNA sequence: TGTGCCAGCAGCCGACCGGACAGGGCCACTGAAGCTTTCTTT. Translation gives CASSRPDRATEAFF.

In its sample, this clone was seen once. This sequence joins TRBV25-1 and TRBJ2-7, with D tentatively TRBD2 (5 bases). The germline V gene encodes CDR1 MGHDK and CDR2 SYGVNS. Trimming pared 8 bases from V and 6 bases from J, leaving 14 bases between. This CDR3 spans 12 amino acids. The CDR3 region is CASPRWRFEQYF. The DNA of the CDR3 is TGTGCCAGCCCCCGGTGGAGGTTCGAGCAGTACTTC.

This chain links TRBV11-2 with TRBJ1-1; the D gene is possibly TRBD1 (6 bases). Germline V gene data show CDR1 as SGHAT and CDR2 as FQNNGV. Deletions cut 5 bases from V and 5 bases from J, with 18 bases between. The CDR3 is 15 amino acids. The CDR3 DNA reads as TGTGCCAGCAGCCCAGCGGGGGGGGCGCGTACTGAAGCTTTCTTT. Residues: CASSPAGGARTEAFF.

V is TRBV4-2 and J is TRBJ2-3; D perhaps matches TRBD2 (6 bases). CDR1 is LGHNA, CDR2 YNFKEQ, per germline. The V and J ends lost 0 bases and 6 bases respectively, with 22 bases between them. CDR3 length: 18 residues. The CDR3 DNA follows: TGTGCCAGCAGCCAAGATACCCCCGGGGGTGGTTATAGGGATACGCAGTATTTT. As protein: CASSQDTPGGGYRDTQYF.

The chain combines TRBV6-5 with TRBJ1-3; perhaps TRBD1 as D (6 bases). The CDR3 length is 14 residues. The ends were cut back, 5 bases at V and 4 bases at J, with 12 bases in the middle. Looked up from germline, CDR1 is MNHEY and CDR2 is SVGAGI. CDR3 region: CASSRLDRGNTIYF. CDR3 coding DNA: TGTGCCAGCAGTCGCCTAGACAGGGGAAACACCATATATTTT.